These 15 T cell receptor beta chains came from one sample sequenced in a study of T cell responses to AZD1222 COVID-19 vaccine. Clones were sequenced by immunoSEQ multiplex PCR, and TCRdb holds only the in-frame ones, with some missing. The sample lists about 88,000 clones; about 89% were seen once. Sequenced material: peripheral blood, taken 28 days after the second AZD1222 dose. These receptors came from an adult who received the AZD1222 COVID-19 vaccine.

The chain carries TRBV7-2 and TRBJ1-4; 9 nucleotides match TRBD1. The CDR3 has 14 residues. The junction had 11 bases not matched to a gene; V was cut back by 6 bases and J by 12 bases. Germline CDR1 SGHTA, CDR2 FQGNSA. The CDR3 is CASSLLGQGQQLFF. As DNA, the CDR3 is TGTGCCAGCAGTTTACTTGGACAGGGGCAGCAACTGTTTTTT.

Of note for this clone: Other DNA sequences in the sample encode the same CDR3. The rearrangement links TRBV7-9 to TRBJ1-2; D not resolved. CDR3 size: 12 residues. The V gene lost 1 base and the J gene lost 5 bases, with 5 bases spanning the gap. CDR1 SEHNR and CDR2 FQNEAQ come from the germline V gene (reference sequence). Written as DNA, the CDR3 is TGTGCCAGCAGCTTAGAAGGATATGGCTACACCTTC. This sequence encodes CASSLEGYGYTF.

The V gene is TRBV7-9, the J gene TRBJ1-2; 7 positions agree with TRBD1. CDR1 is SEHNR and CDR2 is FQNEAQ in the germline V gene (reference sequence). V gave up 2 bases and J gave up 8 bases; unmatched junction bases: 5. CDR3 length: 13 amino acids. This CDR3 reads CASSLSGGWGYTF. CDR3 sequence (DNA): TGTGCCAGCAGCTTATCAGGGGGATGGGGCTACACCTTC.

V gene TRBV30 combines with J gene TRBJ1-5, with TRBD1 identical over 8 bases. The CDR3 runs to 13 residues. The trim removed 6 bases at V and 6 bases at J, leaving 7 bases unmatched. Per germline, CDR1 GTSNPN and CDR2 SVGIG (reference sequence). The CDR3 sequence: CACEQGGGQPQHF. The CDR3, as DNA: TGTGCCTGCGAACAGGGGGGAGGTCAGCCCCAGCATTTT.

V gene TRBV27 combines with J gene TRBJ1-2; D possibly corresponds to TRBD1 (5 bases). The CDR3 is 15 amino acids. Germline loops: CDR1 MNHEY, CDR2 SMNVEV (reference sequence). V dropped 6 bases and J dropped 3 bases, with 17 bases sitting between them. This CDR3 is CASRRTAGDDYGYTF. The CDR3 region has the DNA TGTGCCAGCAGAAGAACCGCGGGGGACGACTATGGCTACACCTTC.

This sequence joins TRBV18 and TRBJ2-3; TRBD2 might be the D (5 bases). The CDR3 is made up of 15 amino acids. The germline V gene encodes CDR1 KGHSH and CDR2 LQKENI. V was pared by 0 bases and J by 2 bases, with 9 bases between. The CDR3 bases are TGTGCCAGCTCACCACCGACGGGGAACACAGATACGCAGTATTTT. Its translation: CASSPPTGNTDTQYF. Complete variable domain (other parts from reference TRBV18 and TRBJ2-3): NAGVMQNPRHLVRRRGQEARLRCSPMKGHSHVYWYRQLPEEGLKFMVYLQKENIIDESGMPKERFSAEFPKEGPSILRIQQVVRGDSAAYFCASSPPTGNTDTQYFGPGTRLTVL.

The CDR3, as DNA: TGTGCCAGCAGTTACAGGGGGCACAACTATGGCTACACCTTC. Its protein product is CASSYRGHNYGYTF. The chain links TRBV6-5 to TRBJ1-2; 7 positions match TRBD1. The CDR3 contains 14 residues. The trim removed 2 bases at V and 2 bases at J, leaving 2 bases unmatched. CDR1 and CDR2 from the germline V gene are MNHEY and SVGAGI.

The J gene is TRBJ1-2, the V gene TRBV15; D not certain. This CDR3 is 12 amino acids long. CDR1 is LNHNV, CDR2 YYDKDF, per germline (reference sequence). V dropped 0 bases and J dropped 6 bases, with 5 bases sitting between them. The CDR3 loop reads CATSRDRNGYTF. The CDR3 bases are TGTGCCACCAGCAGAGATAGGAATGGCTACACCTTC.

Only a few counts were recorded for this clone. The CDR3 DNA reads as TGTGCCAGTAAACCTCAAGTAGGGGCTCTCTCCGAGCAGTACTTC. It codes for CASKPQVGALSEQYF. The V and J genes are TRBV19 and TRBJ2-7, with D tentatively TRBD1 (5 bases). The germline V gene encodes CDR1 LNHDA and CDR2 SQIVND (reference sequence). The V end lost 7 bases, the J end lost 6 bases, and 22 bases lay between the germline ends. The CDR3 is 15 residues long. Using reference TRBV19 and TRBJ2-7 for the parts outside the CDR3, the full variable domain is DGGITQSPKYLFRKEGQNVTLSCEQNLNHDAMYWYRQDPGQGLRLIYYSQIVNDFQKGDIAEGYSVSREKKESFPLTVTSAQKNPTAFYLCASKPQVGALSEQYFGPGTRLTVT.

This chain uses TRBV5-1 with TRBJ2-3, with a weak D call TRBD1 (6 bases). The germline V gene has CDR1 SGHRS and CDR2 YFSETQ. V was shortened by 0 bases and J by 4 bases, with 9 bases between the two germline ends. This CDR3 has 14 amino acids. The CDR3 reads CASSLVGGADTQYF. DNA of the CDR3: TGCGCCAGCAGCTTGGTTGGGGGCGCAGATACGCAGTATTTT.

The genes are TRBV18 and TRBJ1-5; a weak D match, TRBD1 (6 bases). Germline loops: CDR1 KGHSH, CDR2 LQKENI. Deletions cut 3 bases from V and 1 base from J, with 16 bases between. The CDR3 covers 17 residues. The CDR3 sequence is CASSPRGGIESNQPQHF. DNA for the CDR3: TGTGCCAGCTCACCCCGAGGGGGGATCGAAAGCAATCAGCCCCAGCATTTT.

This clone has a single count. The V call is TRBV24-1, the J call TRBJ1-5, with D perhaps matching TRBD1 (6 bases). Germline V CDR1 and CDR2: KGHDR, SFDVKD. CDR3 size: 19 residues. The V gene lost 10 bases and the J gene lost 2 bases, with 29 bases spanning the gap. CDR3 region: CATGPPGHTELCGNQPQHF. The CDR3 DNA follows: TGTGCCACAGGTCCACCGGGACATACTGAGTTGTGTGGCAATCAGCCCCAGCATTTT.

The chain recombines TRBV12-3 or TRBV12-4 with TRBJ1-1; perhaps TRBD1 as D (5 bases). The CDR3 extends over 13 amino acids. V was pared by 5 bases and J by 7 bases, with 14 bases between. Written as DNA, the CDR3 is TGTGCCAGCAGTCCCGGGATGGGGGGTGAAGCTTTCTTT. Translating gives CASSPGMGGEAFF.

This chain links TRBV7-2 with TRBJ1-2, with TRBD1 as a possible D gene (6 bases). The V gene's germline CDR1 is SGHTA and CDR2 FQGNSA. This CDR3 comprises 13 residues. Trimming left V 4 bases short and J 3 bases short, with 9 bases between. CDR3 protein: CASSSQGYYGYTF. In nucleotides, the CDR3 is TGTGCCAGCAGCTCCCAGGGGTACTATGGCTACACCTTC.

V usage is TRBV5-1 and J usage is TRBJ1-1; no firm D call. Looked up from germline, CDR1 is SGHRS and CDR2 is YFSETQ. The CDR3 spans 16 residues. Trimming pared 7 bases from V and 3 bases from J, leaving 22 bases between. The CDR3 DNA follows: TGCGCCAGCGGACCCGGGCCGAACGGAGGGTACACTGAAGCTTTCTTT. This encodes CASGPGPNGGYTEAFF. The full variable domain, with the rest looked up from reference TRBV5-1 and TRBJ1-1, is KAGVTQTPRYLIKTRGQQVTLSCSPISGHRSVSWYQQTPGQGLQFLFEYFSETQRNKGNFPGRFSGRQFSNSRSEMNVSTLELGDSALYLCASGPGPNGGYTEAFFGQGTRLTVV.